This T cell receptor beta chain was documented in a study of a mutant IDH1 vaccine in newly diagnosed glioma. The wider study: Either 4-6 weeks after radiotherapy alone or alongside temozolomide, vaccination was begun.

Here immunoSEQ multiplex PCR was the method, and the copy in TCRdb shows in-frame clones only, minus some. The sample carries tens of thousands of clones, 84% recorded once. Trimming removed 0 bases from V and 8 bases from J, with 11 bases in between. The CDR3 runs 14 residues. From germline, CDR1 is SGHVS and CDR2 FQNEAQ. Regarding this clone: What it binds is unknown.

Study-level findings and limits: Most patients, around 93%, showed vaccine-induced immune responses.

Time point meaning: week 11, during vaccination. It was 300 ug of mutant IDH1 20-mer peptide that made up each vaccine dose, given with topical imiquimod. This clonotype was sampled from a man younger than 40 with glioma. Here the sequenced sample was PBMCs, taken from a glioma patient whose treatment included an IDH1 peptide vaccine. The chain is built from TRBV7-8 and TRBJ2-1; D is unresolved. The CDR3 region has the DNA TGTGCCAGCAGCTTAGCGCTCCCGGCGGATGAGCAGTTCTTC. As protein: CASSLALPADEQFF.